The T cell receptor (beta chain) under discussion was sequenced for a study of T cells in Graves' hyperthyroidism and ophthalmopathy. Overall study findings and caveats: In validation, the model predicted ophthalmopathy. These predictions came a median roughly six months before onset.

Germline V gene data show CDR1 as MNHNS and CDR2 as SASEGT. The CDR3 loop spans 12 amino acids. V lost 7 bases to trimming and J lost 3 bases, with 9 bases between them. From RNA transcripts, TCR beta CDR3 regions were amplified. The HTBI primer set was used in a first-round RT-PCR of the TCR CDR3. TCRdb independently ran MiXCR on the multiplex PCR reads; one entry per CDR3 protein. This sample has about 400,000 distinct CDR3 sequences, with approximately 13% found just once. This clonotype has a count of ten or more. Its target is not known. Any patient presenting with uncontrolled infection, other autoimmune disease, pregnancy or lactation was left out.

The sample taken for sequencing was blood. The TCR comes from a woman between 18 and 30 years old with Graves' hyperthyroidism. The chain carries TRBV6-1 and TRBJ1-2, with no clear D. The CDR3 nucleotides read TGTGCCAGCAAGCGGAGGGACTATGGCTACACCTTC. This gives the protein CASKRRDYGYTF.